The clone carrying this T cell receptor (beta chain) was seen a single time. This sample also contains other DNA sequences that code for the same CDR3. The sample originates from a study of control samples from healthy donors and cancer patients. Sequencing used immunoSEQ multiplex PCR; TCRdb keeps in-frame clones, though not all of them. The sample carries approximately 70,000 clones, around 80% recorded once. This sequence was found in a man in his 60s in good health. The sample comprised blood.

The CDR3 DNA is TGTGCCAGCAGCTTGGCAGGCTCCTACGAGCAGTACTTC. Its protein is CASSLAGSYEQYF. J is TRBJ2-7 and V is TRBV5-4; D call uncertain. CDR1 SGHNT and CDR2 YYREEE come from the germline V gene (reference sequence). V was shortened by 0 bases and J by 0 bases, with 4 bases between the two germline ends. CDR3 length: 13 amino acids.